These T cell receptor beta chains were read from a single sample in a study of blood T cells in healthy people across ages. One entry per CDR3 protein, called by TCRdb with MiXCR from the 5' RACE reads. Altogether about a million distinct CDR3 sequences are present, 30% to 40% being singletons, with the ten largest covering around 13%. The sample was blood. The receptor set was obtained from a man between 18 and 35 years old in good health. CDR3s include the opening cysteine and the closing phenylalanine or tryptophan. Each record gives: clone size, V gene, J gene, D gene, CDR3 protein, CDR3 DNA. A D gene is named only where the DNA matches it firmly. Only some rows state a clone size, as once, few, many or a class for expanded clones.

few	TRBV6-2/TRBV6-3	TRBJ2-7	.	CASSSENLSEQYF	TGTGCCAGCAGCTCGGAAAATCTAAGCGAGCAGTACTTC
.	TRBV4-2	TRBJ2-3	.	CASSQERVVADTQYF	TGTGCCAGCAGCCAAGAGAGAGTGGTGGCAGATACGCAGTATTTT
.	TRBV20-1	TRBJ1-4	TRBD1	CSAKQGGGSNEKLFF	TGCAGTGCAAAACAGGGGGGGGGATCCAATGAAAAACTGTTTTTT
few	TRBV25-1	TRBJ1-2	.	CASSDLSGGRYGYTF	TGTGCCAGCAGTGATCTAAGTGGGGGGAGGTATGGCTACACCTTC
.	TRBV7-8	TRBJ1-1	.	CASSPQGRGMNTEAFF	TGTGCCAGCAGCCCCCAGGGTCGGGGAATGAACACTGAAGCTTTCTTT
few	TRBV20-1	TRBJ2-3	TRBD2	CSAPLAIPLAGTYTDTQYF	TGCAGTGCTCCACTCGCCATCCCTCTAGCGGGGACCTACACAGATACGCAGTATTTT
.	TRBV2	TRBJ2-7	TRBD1	CASRPTGAYNEQYF	TGTGCCAGCAGGCCGACAGGGGCGTACAATGAGCAGTACTTC
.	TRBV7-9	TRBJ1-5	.	CASSVESGNQPQHF	TGTGCCAGCAGCGTAGAGTCTGGGAATCAGCCCCAGCATTTT
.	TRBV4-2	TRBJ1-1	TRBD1	CASSQEGRGGTEAFF	TGTGCCAGCAGCCAAGAGGGCAGGGGGGGAACTGAAGCTTTCTTT
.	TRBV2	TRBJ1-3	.	CASRTGHAGNTIYF	TGTGCCAGCAGAACAGGACACGCTGGAAACACCATATATTTT
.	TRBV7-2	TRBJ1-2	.	CASSLQAVDGYTF	TGTGCCAGCAGCTTACAGGCGGTGGATGGCTACACCTTC
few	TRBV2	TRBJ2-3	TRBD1	CASSIYKGTADTQYF	TGTGCCAGCAGTATTTACAAAGGGACAGCCGATACGCAGTATTTT
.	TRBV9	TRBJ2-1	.	CASSVGHPAGTYNEQFF	TGTGCCAGCAGCGTAGGCCACCCAGCCGGGACCTACAATGAGCAGTTCTTC
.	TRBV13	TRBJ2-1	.	CASSSEGSEQFF	TGTGCCAGCAGCTCCGAGGGAAGTGAGCAGTTCTTC
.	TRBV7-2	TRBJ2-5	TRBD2	CASSLGASGGIDEQYF	TGTGCCAGCAGCTTAGGGGCCAGCGGGGGTATAGATGAGCAGTACTTC
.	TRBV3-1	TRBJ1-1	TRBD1	CASSQDLTGAVAFF	TGTGCCAGCAGCCAAGATTTAACAGGGGCGGTGGCTTTCTTT
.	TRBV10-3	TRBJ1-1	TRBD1	CATTDRGRTEAFF	TGTGCCACCACAGACAGGGGCCGGACTGAAGCTTTCTTT
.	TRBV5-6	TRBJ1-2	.	CAGSSDENYGYTF	TGTGCCGGCAGCTCTGACGAGAACTATGGCTACACCTTC
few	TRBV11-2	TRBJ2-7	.	CASSLEGGGKYEQYF	TGTGCCAGCAGCTTGGAAGGGGGGGGGAAGTACGAGCAGTACTTC
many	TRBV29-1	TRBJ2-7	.	CSVAAGTGYEQYF	TGCAGCGTGGCAGCCGGGACTGGCTACGAGCAGTACTTC
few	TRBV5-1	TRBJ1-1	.	CASSLVMDAEVEAFF	TGCGCCAGCAGCTTGGTTATGGACGCGGAGGTGGAAGCTTTCTTT
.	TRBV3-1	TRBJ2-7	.	CASSQTAYNEQYF	TGTGCCAGCAGCCAGACCGCATACAATGAGCAGTACTTC
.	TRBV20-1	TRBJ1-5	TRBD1	CSARDGQVVSNQPQHF	TGCAGTGCTAGAGATGGACAGGTTGTGAGCAATCAGCCCCAGCATTTT
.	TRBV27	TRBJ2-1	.	CASSLWGAARTIPNEQFF	TGTGCCAGCAGTTTGTGGGGGGCCGCACGAACCATCCCCAATGAGCAGTTCTTC
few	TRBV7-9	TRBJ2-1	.	CASSLHNPYNEQFF	TGTGCCAGCAGCTTACACAACCCGTACAATGAGCAGTTCTTC
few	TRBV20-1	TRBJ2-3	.	CSASRSQGNTDTQYF	TGCAGTGCTAGTAGGTCTCAGGGTAACACAGATACGCAGTATTTT
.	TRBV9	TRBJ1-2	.	CASSVGADISNYGYTF	TGTGCCAGCAGCGTAGGGGCAGACATCTCTAACTATGGCTACACCTTC
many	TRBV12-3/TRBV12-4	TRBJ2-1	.	CASWEAGGFNEQFF	TGTGCCAGCTGGGAGGCAGGGGGATTCAATGAGCAGTTCTTC
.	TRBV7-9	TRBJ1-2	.	CASSPRAGNGYTF	TGTGCCAGCAGCCCCAGGGCGGGAAATGGCTACACCTTC
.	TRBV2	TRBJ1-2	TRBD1	CASSEAGTVNGYTF	TGTGCCAGCAGTGAAGCGGGGACAGTGAATGGCTACACCTTC
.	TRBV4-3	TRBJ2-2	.	CASSQERRRGSVYGGELFF	TGCGCCAGCAGCCAAGAGCGAAGGCGGGGTTCAGTCTATGGCGGGGAGCTGTTTTTT
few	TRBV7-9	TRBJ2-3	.	CASSPSAGTQYF	TGTGCCAGCAGCCCCTCAGCGGGTACGCAGTATTTT
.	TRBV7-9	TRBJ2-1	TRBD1	CASSLAGTGGSYNEQFF	TGTGCCAGCAGCTTAGCTGGGACAGGGGGTTCCTACAATGAGCAGTTCTTC
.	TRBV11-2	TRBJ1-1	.	CASSLMGGAERTEAFF	TGTGCCAGCAGCTTAATGGGTGGGGCGGAGAGGACTGAAGCTTTCTTT
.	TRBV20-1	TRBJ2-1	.	CSAMYSHRAHEQFF	TGCAGTGCTATGTACTCGCACAGGGCCCATGAGCAGTTCTTC
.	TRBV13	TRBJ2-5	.	CASSLAGNRETQYF	TGTGCCAGCAGCTTAGCTGGAAATCGGGAGACCCAGTACTTC
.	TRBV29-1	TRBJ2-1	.	CSVEPHGDPYNKQFF	TGCAGCGTTGAGCCTCACGGTGACCCCTACAATAAGCAGTTCTTC
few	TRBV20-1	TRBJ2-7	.	CSARGGGNSYEQYF	TGCAGTGCTCGGGGAGGCGGCAACTCCTACGAGCAGTACTTC
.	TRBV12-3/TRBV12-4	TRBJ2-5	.	CASSLTFGGLSNEQYF	TGTGCCAGCAGTTTAACTTTCGGGGGGCTGAGCAATGAGCAGTACTTC
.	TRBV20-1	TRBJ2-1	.	CSARDRQGVGNEQFF	TGCAGTGCTAGAGATCGGCAGGGTGTAGGGAATGAGCAGTTCTTC
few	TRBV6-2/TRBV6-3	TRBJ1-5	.	CASTSTKKHVQPQHF	TGTGCCAGCACCTCGACTAAAAAGCACGTTCAGCCCCAGCATTTT
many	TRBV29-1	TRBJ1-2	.	CSVDRNYGYTF	TGCAGCGTTGACAGGAACTATGGCTACACCTTC
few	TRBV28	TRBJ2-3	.	CASRKGLTDTQYF	TGTGCCAGCCGAAAAGGTCTGACAGATACGCAGTATTTT
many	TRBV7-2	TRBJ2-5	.	CASRRQETQYF	TGTGCCAGCAGGCGGCAGGAGACCCAGTACTTC
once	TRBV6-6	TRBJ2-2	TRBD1	CASSYSTGAGELFF	TGTGCCAGCAGTTACTCGACAGGGGCCGGGGAGCTGTTTTTT
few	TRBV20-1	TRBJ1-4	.	CSARAPTGEKLFF	TGCAGTGCTAGGGCCCCGACGGGTGAAAAACTGTTTTTT
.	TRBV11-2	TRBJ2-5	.	CASPGLGETQYF	TGTGCCAGTCCCGGACTCGGAGAGACCCAGTACTTC
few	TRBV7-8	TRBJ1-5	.	CASSKADFRRPQHF	TGTGCCAGCAGCAAAGCGGACTTTAGGCGGCCCCAGCATTTT
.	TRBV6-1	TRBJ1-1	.	CASSAPNMNTEAFF	TGTGCCAGCAGTGCCCCCAATATGAACACTGAAGCTTTCTTT
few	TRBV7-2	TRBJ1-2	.	CASSATGPSLGNGYTF	TGTGCCAGCAGTGCCACCGGGCCTTCCTTGGGAAATGGCTACACCTTC
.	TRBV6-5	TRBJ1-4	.	CASSTDSQRAEKLFF	TGTGCCAGCAGTACGGACAGCCAAAGGGCTGAAAAACTGTTTTTT
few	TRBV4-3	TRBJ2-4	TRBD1	CASSHAEGARNIQYF	TGCGCCAGCAGCCACGCCGAGGGGGCGCGGAACATTCAGTACTTC
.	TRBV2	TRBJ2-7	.	CASSEFQGPYEQYF	TGTGCCAGCAGTGAGTTCCAGGGGCCCTACGAGCAGTACTTC